This is a list of T cell receptor beta chains from one sample in a study of blood T cell repertoires in COVID-19. TCRdb's copy holds only in-frame clones and misses some; the assay was immunoSEQ multiplex PCR. The repertoire consists of roughly 410,000 clones, with around 91% occurring once and the leading ten covering about 1.6%. The source material was peripheral blood. Receptors originate from a woman aged 35 to 49 with COVID-19, enrolled during active disease. Each CDR3 is given with its conserved first and last residue. A D gene is named only where the DNA matches it firmly. Only part of the rows carry a size: once, few, many, or a class if the clone is expanded.

TRBD1	TRBV24-1	few	TRBJ2-3	CATPPSDRARTDTQYF	TGTGCCACGCCGCCTTCCGACAGGGCACGCACAGATACGCAGTATTTT
TRBD1	TRBV12-5	.	TRBJ1-2	CASGPDRLRDYGYTF	TGTGCTAGTGGCCCGGACAGGCTCCGCGACTATGGCTACACCTTC
.	TRBV5-1	.	TRBJ1-2	CASSFEDRWDGYTF	TGCGCCAGCAGCTTTGAAGACAGGTGGGATGGCTACACCTTC
TRBD2	TRBV6-5	.	TRBJ2-7	CASSWSSGSSPEQYF	TGTGCCAGCAGCTGGAGTAGCGGGAGTTCTCCCGAGCAGTACTTC
.	TRBV6-6	.	TRBJ1-1	CASLLAGEKAFF	TGTGCCAGCTTATTGGCGGGAGAGAAAGCTTTCTTT
TRBD2	TRBV15	.	TRBJ2-3	CATSDIAGEPDTQYF	TGTGCCACCAGCGACATAGCGGGGGAGCCTGATACGCAGTATTTT
.	TRBV9	once	TRBJ2-7	CASSVGGRGREQYF	TGTGCCAGCAGCGTAGGGGGTAGGGGCCGCGAGCAGTACTTC
TRBD1	TRBV10-3	.	TRBJ1-5	CASKQGAGGNQPQHF	TGTGCCAGCAAACAGGGGGCTGGTGGCAATCAGCCCCAGCATTTT
.	TRBV5-1	.	TRBJ2-1	CASSAQGNEQFF	TGCGCCAGCAGCGCGCAGGGCAATGAGCAGTTCTTC
.	TRBV7-2	.	TRBJ1-6	CASSLALGPVGSPLHF	TGTGCCAGCAGCTTAGCGCTTGGCCCTGTTGGTTCACCCCTCCACTTT
.	TRBV5-6	.	TRBJ2-1	CASSLIRPGDNEQFF	TGTGCCAGCAGCTTGATCCGGCCGGGGGACAATGAGCAGTTCTTC
.	TRBV24-1	.	TRBJ2-3	CATSDRRRGTDTQYF	TGTGCCACCAGTGATAGAAGGAGGGGTACAGATACGCAGTATTTT
.	TRBV18	once	TRBJ2-3	CASSPTSSLTDTQYF	TGTGCCAGCTCACCCACTAGTTCCCTCACAGATACGCAGTATTTT
.	TRBV6-6	few	TRBJ1-6	CASKSTTTGDNSPLHF	TGTGCCAGCAAATCAACCACGACAGGCGACAATTCACCCCTCCACTTT
.	TRBV7-2	.	TRBJ2-1	CASSFQIRGSNEQFF	TGTGCCAGCAGCTTCCAGATTCGTGGTTCCAATGAGCAGTTCTTC
.	TRBV7-9	.	TRBJ1-1	CASSLAGSPGTEAFF	TGTGCCAGCAGCTTAGCGGGTTCCCCGGGGACTGAAGCTTTCTTT
.	TRBV7-6	.	TRBJ1-1	CASSPRVRGDTEAFF	TGTGCCAGCAGCCCGAGGGTCCGGGGAGACACTGAAGCTTTCTTT
.	TRBV24-1	.	TRBJ1-2	CATSDFSGFGGYTF	TGTGCCACCAGTGATTTCAGTGGATTCGGGGGCTACACCTTC
TRBD1	TRBV7-2	.	TRBJ2-7	CASSSRDRGHEQYF	TGTGCCAGCAGCTCCCGGGACAGGGGCCACGAGCAGTACTTC
TRBD2	TRBV4-1	.	TRBJ2-1	CASSQDPAGGWNEQFF	TGCGCCAGCAGCCAAGATCCGGCGGGAGGATGGAATGAGCAGTTCTTC
.	TRBV7-9	few	TRBJ2-7	CASSSDGVLKEQYF	TGTGCCAGCAGCTCCGACGGGGTTCTTAAAGAGCAGTACTTC
TRBD1	TRBV18	.	TRBJ1-1	CASSRGTENTEAFF	TGTGCCAGCTCACGCGGGACAGAGAACACTGAAGCTTTCTTT
.	TRBV5-6	few	TRBJ1-1	CASSLKFLGQNTEAFF	TGTGCCAGCAGCTTGAAGTTTCTCGGACAGAACACTGAAGCTTTCTTT
.	TRBV5-1	.	TRBJ1-2	CASSLLTGRNNYGYTF	TGCGCCAGCAGCCTACTTACCGGGAGAAACAACTATGGCTACACCTTC
TRBD1	TRBV7-2	once	TRBJ1-5	CASSLDRGSNQPQHF	TGTGCCAGCAGCTTGGACAGGGGAAGCAATCAGCCCCAGCATTTT
.	TRBV28	.	TRBJ2-1	CASSFVSKREQFF	TGTGCCAGCAGCTTTGTTTCTAAGCGCGAGCAGTTCTTC
.	TRBV15	.	TRBJ2-1	CATSSTQFYNEQFF	TGTGCCACCAGCAGCACCCAGTTCTACAATGAGCAGTTCTTC
.	TRBV19	.	TRBJ2-4	CATRGGGWAKNIQYF	TGTGCCACCCGGGGTGGAGGGTGGGCCAAAAACATTCAGTACTTC
TRBD2	TRBV4-1	.	TRBJ2-1	CASSLGLAGSNNEQFF	TGCGCCAGCAGCCTGGGACTAGCGGGGTCCAACAATGAGCAGTTCTTC
TRBD2	TRBV19	few	TRBJ2-1	CASSSGTSGRAYNEQFF	TGTGCCAGTAGTTCCGGGACTAGCGGGAGGGCCTACAATGAGCAGTTCTTC
.	TRBV19	.	TRBJ2-6	CASSIDRANVLTF	TGTGCCAGTAGTATCGACAGAGCCAACGTCCTGACTTTC